This entry concerns a single TCR beta chain. The antigen is unknown. This entry is derived from a study of cytomegalovirus exposure and HLA in healthy donors. Overall study findings and caveats: A previous analysis found most TCR beta V segments productive roughly 87% or roughly 30% of the time. In the analysis, some V segments, TRBV6-2 and TRBV6-3 included, were excluded as indistinguishable.

The V gene's germline CDR1 is SGDLS and CDR2 YYNGEE. V shed 4 bases, J shed 2 bases, and the junction held 4 bases outside the gene matches. The CDR3 spans 14 residues. Healthy individuals who donated bone marrow served as the donors. Primers for the PCR totalled 60 Vbeta and 13 Jbeta. Original processing methods: Unique TCR beta chains numbered approximately 80 million in a later analysis, with around 11 million shared. Sequencing was performed with immunoSEQ multiplex PCR; in TCRdb, only in-frame clones are kept and a portion is missing. That table supplies the V and J calls and clone size; D and trimming were determined from the DNA. The sample contains 150,000 or so clones, nearly 80% of which appear only once.

This receptor was taken from a woman in her 50s in good health and CMV-seropositive. This sequence joins TRBV9 and TRBJ2-7; 9 bases map to TRBD1. Specimen: PBMCs. As DNA, the CDR3 is TGTGCCAGCAGCTTTCGGACAGGGGCCTACGAGCAGTACTTC. Protein sequence: CASSFRTGAYEQYF.